One and the same sample provided the 27 T cell receptor beta chains below, sequenced in a study of cytotoxic CD8 clonotypes in ibrutinib-treated CLL. Sequencing used immunoSEQ multiplex PCR; TCRdb keeps in-frame clones, though not all of them. Of about 76,000 clones in the sample, 86% are singletons; the top ten hold roughly 5%. The sample consisted of PBMCs, taken before ibrutinib treatment. The receptors here all came from a human donor with chronic lymphocytic leukemia.

The V and J genes are TRBV13 and TRBJ1-2; TRBD1 aligns across 9 bases. The germline gives CDR1 PRHDT, CDR2 FYEKMQ (reference sequence). The V gene end was trimmed by 7 bases and the J gene end by 6 bases; junction bases not matched to a gene: 12. The CDR3 runs 15 residues. DNA for the CDR3: TGTGCCAGCAACCGTGGGACAGGGCCTTTCAATGGCTACACCTTC. Translated, it gives CASNRGTGPFNGYTF.

The chain links TRBV28 to TRBJ1-1; D unresolved. The germline V gene encodes CDR1 MDHEN and CDR2 SYDVKM. There are 13 residues in the CDR3. V lost 6 bases, J lost 1 base, and 9 bases lay in between. CDR3 in amino acids: CASRRTENTEAFF. As DNA, the CDR3 is TGTGCCAGCAGGCGGACTGAGAACACTGAAGCTTTCTTT. The complete variable domain, with remaining parts taken from reference TRBV28 and TRBJ1-1, reads DVKVTQSSRYLVKRTGEKVFLECVQDMDHENMFWYRQDPGLGLRLIYFSYDVKMKEKGDIPEGYSVSREKKERFSLILESASTNQTSMYLCASRRTENTEAFFGQGTRLTVV.

V is TRBV30 and J is TRBJ2-6; TRBD2 is a possible D gene (5 bases). Germline CDR1 reads GTSNPN; CDR2 reads SVGIG (reference sequence). Trimming stripped 7 bases from V and 4 bases from J, with 23 bases between. This CDR3 region has 17 residues. Written as DNA, the CDR3 is TGTGCCTCCCCCTCAAAGGGCGGGCTGACGGGGGCCAACGTCCTGACTTTC. Translating gives CASPSKGGLTGANVLTF.

This chain uses TRBV28 with TRBJ2-3; the D call may be TRBD1 or TRBD2 (6 bases each). V lost 2 bases to trimming and J lost 3 bases, with 12 bases between them. Looked up from germline, CDR1 is MDHEN and CDR2 is SYDVKM. The CDR3 totals 15 residues. CDR3 sequence: CASSLDRRGTDTQYF. In DNA form, the CDR3 reads TGTGCCAGCAGTTTAGACAGGCGGGGAACAGATACGCAGTATTTT. Variable domain in full (rest from reference TRBV28 and TRBJ2-3): DVKVTQSSRYLVKRTGEKVFLECVQDMDHENMFWYRQDPGLGLRLIYFSYDVKMKEKGDIPEGYSVSREKKERFSLILESASTNQTSMYLCASSLDRRGTDTQYFGPGTRLTVL.

The chain carries TRBV7-2 and TRBJ2-7, with 9 bases matching TRBD1. V dropped 5 bases and J dropped 4; count of bases not matched to a gene: 6. This CDR3 contains 14 residues. Germline V gene sequence: CDR1 SGHTA, CDR2 FQGNSA. The CDR3 DNA sequence: TGTGCCAGCAGCGGCCCCGGACAGGGGTACGAGCAGTACTTC. Translated: CASSGPGQGYEQYF.

This chain joins TRBV27 and TRBJ1-1; 7 positions match TRBD1. CDR1 is MNHEY, CDR2 SMNVEV, per germline (reference sequence). The V gene end was trimmed by 4 bases and the J gene end by 6 bases; junction bases not matched to a gene: 5. This CDR3 has 13 residues. Here the CDR3 DNA reads TGTGCCAGCAGTTCGACAGGGTACGCTGAAGCTTTCTTT. It codes for CASSSTGYAEAFF.

This chain connects TRBV18 to TRBJ2-1, with a weak D call TRBD1 (6 bases). Trimming removed 4 bases at V and 7 bases at J, with 26 bases between. Germline V lookup: CDR1 KGHSH, CDR2 LQKENI. The CDR3 consists of 18 residues. The CDR3 here is CASSQSQTPAGRGNEQFF. DNA of the CDR3: TGTGCCAGCTCACAGTCCCAGACACCGGCCGGTAGGGGGAATGAGCAGTTCTTC.

The chain uses TRBV6-1 and TRBJ1-5; possible D gene TRBD1, 6 bases. The germline CDR1 and CDR2 sequences are MNHNS and SASEGT. The CDR3 has 13 residues. Trimming cost V 6 bases and J 4 bases, with 10 bases left between them. Here the CDR3 DNA reads TGTGCCAGCAGAACAGGGAGGAATCAGCCCCAGCATTTT. This gives the protein CASRTGRNQPQHF.

The chain carries TRBV6-5 and TRBJ2-7; D is unclear. The CDR3 is made up of 16 amino acids. Trimming removed 0 bases from V and 1 base from J, with 13 bases in between. The germline V gene encodes CDR1 MNHEY and CDR2 SVGAGI. The CDR3 spells CASSYSFVGLSYEQYF. The CDR3 nucleotides are TGTGCCAGCAGTTACTCCTTCGTCGGGCTTTCCTACGAGCAGTACTTC.

The rearrangement joins TRBV19 to TRBJ1-1; tentative D call: TRBD1 (6 bases). Germline CDR1 reads LNHDA; CDR2 reads SQIVND (reference sequence). V was trimmed by 3 bases and J by 2 bases, leaving 16 bases between them. The CDR3 is made up of 16 amino acids. This CDR3 is CASSIRTGHSNTEAFF. CDR3 nucleotide sequence: TGTGCCAGTAGTATTCGTACGGGACATTCTAACACTGAAGCTTTCTTT.

This rearrangement joins TRBV7-2 to TRBJ2-7; D is possibly TRBD1 (6 bases). V lost 10 bases and J lost 1, with 11 bases in between. The CDR3 spans 12 residues. The germline V gene encodes CDR1 SGHTA and CDR2 FQGNSA. CDR3 sequence: CATTQGSYEQYF. The CDR3 DNA is TGTGCCACTACACAGGGATCCTACGAGCAGTACTTC.

In this sample, this clone turned up once. V and J are TRBV29-1 and TRBJ2-7; 7 positions match TRBD1. The CDR3 spans 14 residues. From germline, CDR1 is SQVTM and CDR2 ANQGSEA. The CDR3 nucleotides read TGCAGGTGCCCCTCGGACAGGTTCGGGGACGAGCAGTACTTC. It specifies CRCPSDRFGDEQYF.

V gene TRBV28 combines with J gene TRBJ2-5, with TRBD2 matching over 10 bases. Germline V gene sequence: CDR1 MDHEN, CDR2 SYDVKM. The trim removed 2 bases at V and 10 bases at J, leaving 7 bases unmatched. The CDR3 contains 14 residues. CDR3 bases: TGTGCCAGCAGTTTAGCTAGCGGGAGTCGAGGCCAGTACTTC. Translating it yields CASSLASGSRGQYF.

To note about this clone: A read error is possible here, since a much larger clone lies one base away. The chain links TRBV5-4 to TRBJ2-5; D is ambiguous. V lost 2 bases, J lost 3 bases, and 2 bases lay in between. The CDR3 spans 11 residues. Per the germline V gene, CDR1 is SGHNT and CDR2 is YYREEE (reference sequence). CDR3 protein: CASSLKETQYF. CDR3 sequence (DNA): TGTGCCAGCAGCTTAAAAGAGACCCAGTACTTC.

The chain carries TRBV7-9 and TRBJ1-5; D might be TRBD1 (5 bases). The V end was cut by 7 bases, the J end by 0 bases, with 10 bases between. The CDR3 sequence is 14 residues long. CDR1 is SEHNR and CDR2 is FQNEAQ in the germline V gene (reference sequence). CDR3 amino acids: CASTRGDSNQPQHF. The DNA for the CDR3 is TGTGCCAGCACTAGGGGAGATAGCAATCAGCCCCAGCATTTT.

The chain has TRBV5-1 and TRBJ2-3; a possible D gene is TRBD1 (5 bases). The CDR3 is made up of 16 amino acids. From germline, CDR1 is SGHRS and CDR2 YFSETQ. V was pared by 0 bases and J by 2 bases, with 13 bases between. The CDR3 DNA sequence: TGCGCCAGCAGCTTGGGGCTAGGGGTTGACACAGATACGCAGTATTTT. As protein: CASSLGLGVDTDTQYF.

The V call is TRBV28, the J call TRBJ1-4, with 7 bases lining up with TRBD1. Losses at the gene ends were 5 bases for V and 8 bases for J; bases not matched to a gene: 8. CDR3 length: 14 residues. The germline gives CDR1 MDHEN, CDR2 SYDVKM. The CDR3 DNA reads as TGTGCCAGCAGTGAACAGGGGTGGGTCGAAAAACTGTTTTTT. It is translated as CASSEQGWVEKLFF.

For the CDR3, the DNA is TGTGCCAGCAGTTTAAGTTGGCAGTCAAAAGGGACCCAGTACTTC. Protein sequence: CASSLSWQSKGTQYF. The chain has TRBV27 and TRBJ2-5; D not resolved. CDR3 size: 15 residues. In germline, CDR1 is MNHEY, CDR2 SMNVEV (reference sequence). Trimming took 2 bases from V and 7 from J, leaving 17 bases between them.

The chain recombines TRBV6-1 with TRBJ1-3, with 7 positions matching TRBD1. The V gene's germline CDR1 is MNHNS and CDR2 SASEGT. V lost 7 bases, J lost 0 bases, and 6 bases stayed unmatched. The CDR3 contains 15 residues. The DNA of the CDR3 is TGTGCCAGCAACCGGGACAGTCTCTCTGGAAACACCATATATTTT. Its protein is CASNRDSLSGNTIYF.

The chain joins TRBV7-3 to TRBJ1-2; tentatively, D is TRBD1 (6 bases). V was clipped by 5 bases and J by 6 bases, with 16 bases between them. The CDR3 runs 14 residues. Looked up from germline, CDR1 is SGHTA and CDR2 is FQGTGA. The CDR3 nucleotides are TGTGCCAGCAGCCGTGCGGGGGGCCCAGATGGCTACACCTTC. Encoded protein: CASSRAGGPDGYTF.

The gene calls are TRBV27 and TRBJ2-2; D is unclear. The CDR3 sequence is 13 residues long. V was shortened by 1 base and J by 6 bases, with 6 bases between the two germline ends. Germline lookup yields CDR1 MNHEY and CDR2 SMNVEV (reference sequence). Here the CDR3 DNA reads TGTGCCAGCAGTTTATGGGATGCCGGGGAGCTGTTTTTT. Its protein is CASSLWDAGELFF.

V and J are TRBV5-1 and TRBJ2-3, with 7 bases matching TRBD2. This CDR3 spans 15 amino acids. The germline V gene has CDR1 SGHRS and CDR2 YFSETQ. Germline trimming cut 1 base from V and 8 bases from J; bases unmatched to any gene: 10. DNA of the CDR3: TGCGCCAGCAGCTTGAGCGTTGCGGGAGCTGGTACGCAGTATTTT. Its protein product is CASSLSVAGAGTQYF.

The table lists this clone with a count of one. This chain uses TRBV18 with TRBJ2-5, with 10 bases that match TRBD1. V lost 5 bases, J lost 4 bases, and 7 bases stayed unmatched. CDR1 and CDR2 (germline): KGHSH, LQKENI. The CDR3 totals 15 residues. The CDR3 here is CASSFLGTGAETQYF. CDR3 in DNA: TGTGCCAGCTCATTTCTTGGGACAGGGGCAGAGACCCAGTACTTC.

This chain uses TRBV27 with TRBJ2-1; TRBD2 aligns across 9 bases. The J segment lost 12 bases and the V segment lost 1 base, leaving 10 bases of the junction unmatched. The CDR3 has 15 amino acids. Germline values: CDR1 MNHEY, CDR2 SMNVEV (reference sequence). The CDR3 loop reads CASSLYRTSEGWQFF. Here the CDR3 DNA reads TGTGCCAGCAGTTTATATCGGACTAGCGAAGGCTGGCAGTTCTTC.

The J gene is TRBJ1-2, the V gene TRBV11-2; 9 nucleotides line up with TRBD1. This CDR3 is built from 14 residues. The germline gives CDR1 SGHAT, CDR2 FQNNGV. V was clipped by 5 bases and J by 4 bases; unmatched bases: 5. DNA for the CDR3: TGTGCCAGCAGCCCCCGGGGACAGGGCTATGGCTACACCTTC. This translates into CASSPRGQGYGYTF.

The V and J genes are TRBV6-1 and TRBJ2-5; D remains unclear. Germline V gene sequence: CDR1 MNHNS, CDR2 SASEGT. This CDR3 is built from 14 residues. Trimming took 2 bases from V and 4 from J, leaving 11 bases between them. As DNA, the CDR3 is TGTGCCAGCAGTGAATTTGCGGTTGGAGAGACCCAGTACTTC. It codes for CASSEFAVGETQYF.

V gene TRBV30 combines with J gene TRBJ2-3; TRBD2 matches 8 bases. The CDR3 is made up of 13 amino acids. Germline V gene sequence: CDR1 GTSNPN, CDR2 SVGIG (reference sequence). Trimming removed 3 bases from V and 3 bases from J; junction bases left unmatched: 2. The DNA for the CDR3 is TGTGCCTGGAGAACTAGCGGAACAGATACGCAGTATTTT. Residues: CAWRTSGTDTQYF.